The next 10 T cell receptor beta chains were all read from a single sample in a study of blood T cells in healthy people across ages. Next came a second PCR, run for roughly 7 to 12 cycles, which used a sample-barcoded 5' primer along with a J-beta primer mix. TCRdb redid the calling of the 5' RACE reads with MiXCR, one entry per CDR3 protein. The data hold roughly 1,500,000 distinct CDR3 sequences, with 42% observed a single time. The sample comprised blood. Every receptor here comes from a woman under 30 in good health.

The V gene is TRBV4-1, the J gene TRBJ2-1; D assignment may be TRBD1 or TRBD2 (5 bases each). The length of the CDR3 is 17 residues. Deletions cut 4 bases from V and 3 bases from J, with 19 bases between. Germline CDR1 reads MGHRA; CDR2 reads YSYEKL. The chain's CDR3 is CASSPTPGTRGYNEQFF. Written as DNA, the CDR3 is TGCGCCAGCAGCCCGACCCCCGGGACCCGGGGCTACAATGAGCAGTTCTTC.

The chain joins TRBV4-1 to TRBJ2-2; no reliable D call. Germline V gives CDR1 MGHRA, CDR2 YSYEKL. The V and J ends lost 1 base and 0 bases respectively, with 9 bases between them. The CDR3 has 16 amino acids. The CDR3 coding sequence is TGCGCCAGCAGCCAAGTAACACGCGCGAACACCGGGGAGCTGTTTTTT. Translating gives CASSQVTRANTGELFF.

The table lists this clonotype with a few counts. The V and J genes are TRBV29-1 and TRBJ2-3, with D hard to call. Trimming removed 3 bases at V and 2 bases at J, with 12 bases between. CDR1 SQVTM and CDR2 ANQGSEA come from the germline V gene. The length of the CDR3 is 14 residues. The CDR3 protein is CSVEGRTPTDTQYF. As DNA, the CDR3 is TGCAGCGTTGAGGGCCGGACCCCCACAGATACGCAGTATTTT.

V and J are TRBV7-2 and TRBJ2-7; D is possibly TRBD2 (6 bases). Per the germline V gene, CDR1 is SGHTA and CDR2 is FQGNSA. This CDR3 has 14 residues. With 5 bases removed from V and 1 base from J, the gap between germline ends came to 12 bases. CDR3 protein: CASSVPTSSYEQYF. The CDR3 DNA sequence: TGTGCCAGCAGCGTACCGACTAGTTCCTACGAGCAGTACTTC.

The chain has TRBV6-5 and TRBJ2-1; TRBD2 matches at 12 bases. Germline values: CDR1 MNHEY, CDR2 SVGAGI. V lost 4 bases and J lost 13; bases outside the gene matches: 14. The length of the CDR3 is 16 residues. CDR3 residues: CASSSLLAGGPGTQFF. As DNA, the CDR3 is TGTGCCAGCAGTTCCCTCCTAGCGGGAGGGCCAGGGACCCAGTTCTTC.

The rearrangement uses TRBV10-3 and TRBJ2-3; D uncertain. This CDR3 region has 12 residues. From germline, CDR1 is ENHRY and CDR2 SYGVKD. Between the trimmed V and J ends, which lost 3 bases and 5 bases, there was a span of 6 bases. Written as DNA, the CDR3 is TGTGCCATCAGTGATCTGAGAGATACGCAGTATTTT. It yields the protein CAISDLRDTQYF.

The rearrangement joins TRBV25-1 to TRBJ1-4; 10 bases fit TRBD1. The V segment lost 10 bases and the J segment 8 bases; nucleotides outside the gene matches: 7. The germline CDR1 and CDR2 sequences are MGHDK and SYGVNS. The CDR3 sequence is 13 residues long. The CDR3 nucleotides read TGTGCCACCCGGGGGACAGGGGACGAAAAACTGTTTTTT. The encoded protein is CATRGTGDEKLFF.

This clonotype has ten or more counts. CDR3 sequence reads: CASSFQGGSGANVLTF. CDR3 DNA sequence: TGTGCCAGCAGCTTTCAGGGAGGGTCTGGGGCCAACGTCCTGACTTTC. The genes are TRBV7-9 and TRBJ2-6; 7 bases line up with TRBD2. This CDR3 spans 16 amino acids. Germline CDR1 is SEHNR and CDR2 is FQNEAQ (reference sequence). V lost 3 bases to trimming and J lost 1 base; unmatched junction nucleotides: 3.

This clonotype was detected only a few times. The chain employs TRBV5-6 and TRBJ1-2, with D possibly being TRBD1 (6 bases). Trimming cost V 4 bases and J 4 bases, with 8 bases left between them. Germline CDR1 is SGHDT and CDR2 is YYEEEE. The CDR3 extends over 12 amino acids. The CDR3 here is CASSRTAYGYTF. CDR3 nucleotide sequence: TGTGCCAGCAGCAGGACAGCCTATGGCTACACCTTC.

CDR3 sequence: CASSPAGAGYNEQYF. For the CDR3, the DNA is TGTGCCAGCAGCCCAGCGGGGGCGGGGTACAATGAGCAGTACTTC. The chain carries TRBV13 and TRBJ2-1, with TRBD2 identical over 8 bases. The J call is in doubt because the DNA end fits TRBJ2-7 better. The length of the CDR3 is 15 residues. From germline, CDR1 is PRHDT and CDR2 FYEKMQ (reference sequence).